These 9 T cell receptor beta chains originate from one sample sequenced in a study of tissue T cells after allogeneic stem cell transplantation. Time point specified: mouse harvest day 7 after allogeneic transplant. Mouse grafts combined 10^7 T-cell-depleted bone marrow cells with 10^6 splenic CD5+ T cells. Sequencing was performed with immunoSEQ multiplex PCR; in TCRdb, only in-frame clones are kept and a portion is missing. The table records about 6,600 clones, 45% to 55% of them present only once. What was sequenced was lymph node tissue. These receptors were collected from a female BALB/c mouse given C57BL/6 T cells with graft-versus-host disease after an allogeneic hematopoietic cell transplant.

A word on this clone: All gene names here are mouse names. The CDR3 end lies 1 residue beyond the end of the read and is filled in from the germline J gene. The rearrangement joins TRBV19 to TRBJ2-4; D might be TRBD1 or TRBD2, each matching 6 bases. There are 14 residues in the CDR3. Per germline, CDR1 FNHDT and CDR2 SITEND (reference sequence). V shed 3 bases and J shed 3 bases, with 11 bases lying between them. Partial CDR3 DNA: TGTGCCAGCAGTAGGGGGCGCAGGCAAAACACCTTGTAC. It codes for CASSRGRRQNTLY. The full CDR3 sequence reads CASSRGRRQNTLYF. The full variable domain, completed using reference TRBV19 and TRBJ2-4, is GGIITQTPKFLIGQEGQKLTLKCQQNFNHDTMYWYRQDSGKGLRLIYYSITENDLQKGDLSEGYDASREKKSSFSLTVTSAQKNEMAVFLCASSRGRRQNTLYFGAGTRLSVL.

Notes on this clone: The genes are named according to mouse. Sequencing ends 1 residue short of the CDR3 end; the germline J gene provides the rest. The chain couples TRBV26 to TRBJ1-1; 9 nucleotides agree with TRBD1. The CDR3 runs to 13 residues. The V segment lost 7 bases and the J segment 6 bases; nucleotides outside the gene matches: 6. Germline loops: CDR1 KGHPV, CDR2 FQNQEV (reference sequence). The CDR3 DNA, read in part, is TGTGCCAGCACCCGGGACAGGGAGGCAGAAGTCTTC. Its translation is CASTRDREAEVF. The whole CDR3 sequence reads CASTRDREAEVFF.

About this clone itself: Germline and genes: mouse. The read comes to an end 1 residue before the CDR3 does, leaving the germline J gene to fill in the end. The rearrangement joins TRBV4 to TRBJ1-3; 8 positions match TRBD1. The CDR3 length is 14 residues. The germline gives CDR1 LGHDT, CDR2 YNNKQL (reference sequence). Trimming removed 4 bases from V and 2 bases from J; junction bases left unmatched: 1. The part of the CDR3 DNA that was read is TGTGCCAGCAGCTCGGACAGGGCTGGAAATACGCTCTAT. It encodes CASSSDRAGNTLY. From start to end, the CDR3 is CASSSDRAGNTLYF.

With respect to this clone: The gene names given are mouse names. CDR3 bases read: TGCACCTGCGAGGGGCAAGACACCCAGTAC. Its protein product is CTCEGQDTQY. The entire CDR3 sequence reads CTCEGQDTQYF. V gene TRBV1 combines with J gene TRBJ2-5; perhaps TRBD1 as D (5 bases). From the germline J gene comes the end of the CDR3, since the read stops 1 residue before it. Germline V gives CDR1 NSQYPW, CDR2 LRSPGD (reference sequence). The CDR3 contains 11 residues. V was pared by 8 bases and J by 3 bases, with 6 bases between. Full variable domain (outside the CDR3, taken from reference TRBV1 and TRBJ2-5): VTLLEQNPRWRLVPRGQAVNLRCILKNSQYPWMSWYQQDLQKQLQWLFTLRSPGDKEVKSLPGADYLATRVTDTELRLQVANMSQGRTLYCTCEGQDTQYFGPGTRLLVL.

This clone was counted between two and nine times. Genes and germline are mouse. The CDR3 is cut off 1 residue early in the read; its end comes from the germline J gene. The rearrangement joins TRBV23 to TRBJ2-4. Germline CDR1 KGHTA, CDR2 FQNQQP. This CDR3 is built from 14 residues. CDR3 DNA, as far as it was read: TGCTCCAGCAGTCAATCACCTCCCCAAAACACCTTGTAC. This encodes CSSSQSPPQNTLY. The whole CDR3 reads CSSSQSPPQNTLYF.

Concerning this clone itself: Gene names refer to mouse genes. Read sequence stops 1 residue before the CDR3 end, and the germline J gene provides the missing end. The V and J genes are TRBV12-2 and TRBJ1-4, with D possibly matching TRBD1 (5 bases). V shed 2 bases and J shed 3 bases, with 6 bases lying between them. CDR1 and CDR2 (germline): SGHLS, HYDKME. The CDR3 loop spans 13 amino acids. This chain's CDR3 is CASSRQPNERLFF. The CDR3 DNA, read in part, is TGTGCCAGCTCTCGACAGCCCAACGAAAGATTATTT.

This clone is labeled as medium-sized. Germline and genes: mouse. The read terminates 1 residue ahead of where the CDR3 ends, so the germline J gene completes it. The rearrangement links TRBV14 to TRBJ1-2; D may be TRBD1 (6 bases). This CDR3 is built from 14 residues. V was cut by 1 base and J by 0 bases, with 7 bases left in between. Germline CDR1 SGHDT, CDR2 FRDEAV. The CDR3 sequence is CASSFRTANSDYTF. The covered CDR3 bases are TGTGCCAGCAGTTTCAGGACAGCAAACTCCGACTACACC.

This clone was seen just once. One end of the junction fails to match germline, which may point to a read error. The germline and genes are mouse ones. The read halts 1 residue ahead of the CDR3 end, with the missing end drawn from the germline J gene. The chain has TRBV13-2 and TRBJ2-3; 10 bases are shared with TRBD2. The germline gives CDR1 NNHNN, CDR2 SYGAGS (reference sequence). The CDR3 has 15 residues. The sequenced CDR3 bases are TGTGCCAGCAGTGATGCACTGGGGGGGGCAGAAACGCTGTAT. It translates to CASSDALGGAETLY. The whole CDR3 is CASSDALGGAETLYF.

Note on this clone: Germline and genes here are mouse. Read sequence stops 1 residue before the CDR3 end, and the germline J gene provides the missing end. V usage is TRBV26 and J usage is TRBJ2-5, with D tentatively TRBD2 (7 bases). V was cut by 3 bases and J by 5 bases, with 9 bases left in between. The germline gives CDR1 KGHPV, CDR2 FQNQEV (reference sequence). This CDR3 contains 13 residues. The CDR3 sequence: CASSLGGRDTQYF. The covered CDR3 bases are TGTGCCAGCAGTCTAGGGGGGCGAGACACCCAGTAC.